This T cell receptor (beta chain) came from a study of CD8 T cells in ankylosing spondylitis. Findings and caveats of the study: Existing reports had already noted some motif variants in reactive arthritis synovial fluid and blood. A TCR beta motif made of about 8 highly homologous variants seemed typical of ankylosing spondylitis blood.

Via MiXCR, TCRdb re-called the 5' RACE reads, giving one row per CDR3 protein. The table has 190,000 or so distinct CDR3 sequences, around 13% seen once. The table lists this clonotype with a few counts. Its specificity is unknown. The clonotype was recovered from a male donor with ankylosing spondylitis or in good health (not recorded which). Sequenced: blood, either unsorted or a sorted T cell fraction (not recorded which).

As DNA, the CDR3 is TGTGCCAGCAGTGCAGGGGTGGAGTCCTACAATGAGCAGTTCTTC. This sequence encodes CASSAGVESYNEQFF. This sequence joins TRBV25-1 and TRBJ2-1; weak D call: TRBD1 (6 bases). Between the trimmed V and J ends, which lost 4 bases and 1 base, there was a span of 11 bases. The CDR3 length is 15 residues. Germline CDR1 reads MGHDK; CDR2 reads SYGVNS.